These 27 T cell receptor beta chains came from one sample sequenced in a study of cytomegalovirus exposure and HLA in healthy donors. Profiling relied on immunoSEQ multiplex PCR, and the TCRdb table lists in-frame clones only, not all of them. The sample lists around 160,000 clones, around four fifths occurring once. Specimen: PBMCs. Source of these receptors: a man between 25 and 39 years old in good health and CMV-seropositive.

The chain couples TRBV19 to TRBJ2-7; D gene ambiguous. The CDR3 is 12 residues long. Trimming took 1 base from V and 3 from J, leaving 4 bases between them. From germline, CDR1 is LNHDA and CDR2 SQIVND (reference sequence). In nucleotides, the CDR3 is TGTGCCAGTAGTATAGGAGGCTACGAGCAGTACTTC. The encoded protein is CASSIGGYEQYF.

DNA of the CDR3: TGTGCCAGTAGTTCGTATTCCGTGGATACGCAGTATTTT. Translated: CASSSYSVDTQYF. The chain links TRBV19 to TRBJ2-3; D uncertain. Germline V lookup: CDR1 LNHDA, CDR2 SQIVND (reference sequence). The CDR3 totals 13 residues. V lost 5 bases, J lost 6 bases, and 12 bases lay in between.

The chain is built from TRBV11-2 and TRBJ1-2; perhaps TRBD1 as D (5 bases). This CDR3 spans 17 amino acids. Trimming left V 5 bases short and J 0 bases short, with 19 bases between. Germline assignment: CDR1 SGHAT and CDR2 FQNNGV. CDR3 sequence: CASSPGPPGGPNYGYTF. Written as DNA, the CDR3 is TGTGCCAGCAGCCCGGGACCCCCCGGAGGGCCTAACTATGGCTACACCTTC.

The CDR3 loop reads CASSSKLAGGPYEQYF. The CDR3, as DNA: TGTGCCAGCAGTTCAAAACTAGCGGGGGGACCCTACGAGCAGTACTTC. The rearrangement uses TRBV6-5 and TRBJ2-7; TRBD2 matches 12 bases. The ends lost 4 bases at V and 2 bases at J; junction bases unmatched: 6. The length of the CDR3 is 16 residues. CDR1 is MNHEY and CDR2 is SVGAGI in the germline V gene.

The chain has TRBV5-1 and TRBJ2-1, with 7 bases aligning to TRBD2. The CDR3 totals 14 residues. Trimming at V came to 4 bases and at J to 5 bases, leaving 6 bases not matched to a gene. CDR1 and CDR2 (germline): SGHRS, YFSETQ. The CDR3 region has the DNA TGCGCCAGCAGCCTGGGGACTATACACAATGAGCAGTTCTTC. Translating gives CASSLGTIHNEQFF.

In DNA, the CDR3 is TGTGCCAGCAGCGCCACAGGGTCCCGCACTGAAGCTTTCTTT. This sequence encodes CASSATGSRTEAFF. V is TRBV7-6 and J is TRBJ1-1; TRBD1 might be the D (6 bases). This CDR3 is 14 amino acids long. V lost 5 bases and J lost 4, with 14 bases in between. CDR1 SGHVS and CDR2 FNYEAQ come from the germline V gene.

The chain uses TRBV7-2 and TRBJ1-5; tentatively, D is TRBD1 (6 bases). CDR1 is SGHTA, CDR2 FQGNSA, per germline. There are 14 residues in the CDR3. The V and J ends lost 5 bases and 6 bases respectively, with 14 bases between them. The CDR3 loop reads CASSPQTGTQPQHF. The CDR3, as DNA: TGTGCCAGCAGCCCCCAGACAGGAACTCAGCCCCAGCATTTT.

This clone was observed a few times. This chain joins TRBV7-2 and TRBJ1-1; 8 nucleotides match TRBD1. Germline V lookup: CDR1 SGHTA, CDR2 FQGNSA. The J segment lost 3 bases and the V segment lost 1 base, leaving 7 bases of the junction unmatched. The CDR3 loop spans 16 amino acids. CDR3 amino acids: CASSLGVDRAHTEAFF. The CDR3 DNA reads TGTGCCAGCAGCTTAGGGGTGGACAGGGCGCACACTGAAGCTTTCTTT.

The V gene is TRBV4-1, the J gene TRBJ1-4; 8 nucleotides line up with TRBD1. V shed 4 bases and J 4 bases; nucleotides not matched to a gene: 5. The CDR3 runs to 15 residues. Germline V gene lookup returns CDR1 MGHRA and CDR2 YSYEKL. The CDR3 here is CASSLGQGVNEKLFF. The DNA for the CDR3 is TGCGCCAGCAGCCTAGGACAGGGAGTTAATGAAAAACTGTTTTTT.

In its sample, this clone was seen once. The chain couples TRBV4-1 to TRBJ2-1, with TRBD2 as a possible D gene (7 bases). The germline gives CDR1 MGHRA, CDR2 YSYEKL. CDR3 length: 16 residues. V was cut by 0 bases and J by 7 bases, with 16 bases left in between. The CDR3 loop reads CASSQDGGGLGNEQFF. As DNA, the CDR3 is TGCGCCAGCAGCCAAGATGGGGGGGGCCTTGGGAATGAGCAGTTCTTC.

The chain is built from TRBV5-6 and TRBJ1-6; D call uncertain. This CDR3 has 14 residues. Trimming stripped 1 base from V and 12 bases from J, with 14 bases between. Germline V gives CDR1 SGHDT, CDR2 YYEEEE. CDR3 nucleotides: TGTGCCAGCAGCTTGCTCCCAGGTCCGTTACCCCTCCACTTT. Translating it yields CASSLLPGPLPLHF.

V and J are TRBV2 and TRBJ1-1; TRBD1 is a possible D gene (5 bases). Germline assignment: CDR1 SNHLY and CDR2 FYNNEI. The CDR3 is 13 residues long. V shed 10 bases and J shed 7 bases, with 19 bases lying between them. CDR3 sequence (DNA): TGTGCCATCAGGGACGAGGGAACTGTTGAAGCTTTCTTT. Translation gives CAIRDEGTVEAFF.

The J gene is TRBJ2-4, the V gene TRBV28; 9 bases are shared with TRBD2. Trimming cost V 6 bases and J 2 bases; bases outside gene matches: 14. CDR3 length equals 18 residues. The V gene's germline CDR1 is MDHEN and CDR2 SYDVKM. The CDR3 region has the DNA TGTGCCAGCAGCCCCAGGGCGGGGGGGCAGGGGTCCAAAAACATTCAGTACTTC. This encodes CASSPRAGGQGSKNIQYF.

V usage is TRBV4-1 and J usage is TRBJ1-1; D is undetermined. Germline CDR1 reads MGHRA; CDR2 reads YSYEKL. The CDR3 consists of 16 residues. Deletions cut 4 bases from V and 1 base from J, with 16 bases between. CDR3 residues: CASSLLRRQRNTEAFF. In DNA, the CDR3 is TGCGCCAGCAGCCTCCTTCGGCGGCAGAGGAACACTGAAGCTTTCTTT.

The chain couples TRBV10-3 to TRBJ1-3, with D tentatively TRBD1 (5 bases). Germline CDR1 and CDR2: ENHRY and SYGVKD. The CDR3 length is 14 residues. V was shortened by 6 bases and J by 2 bases, with 11 bases between the two germline ends. CDR3 region: CAIRGGDAGNTIYF. CDR3 bases: TGTGCCATCAGGGGAGGGGATGCTGGAAACACCATATATTTT.

This sequence joins TRBV5-1 and TRBJ1-2, with D perhaps matching TRBD1 (6 bases). Germline V gene data show CDR1 as SGHRS and CDR2 as YFSETQ. The CDR3 contains 13 residues. V was trimmed by 2 bases and J by 8 bases, leaving 13 bases between them. CDR3 loop: CASSLQGEEGYTF. CDR3 nucleotide sequence: TGCGCCAGCAGCTTACAGGGTGAAGAGGGCTACACCTTC.

The chain couples TRBV2 to TRBJ2-4; D is possibly TRBD2 (5 bases). The CDR3 loop spans 14 amino acids. Deletions cut 6 bases from V and 8 bases from J, with 17 bases between. Germline V gene sequence: CDR1 SNHLY, CDR2 FYNNEI. The CDR3 spells CASSPTSPRDIQYF. In DNA, the CDR3 is TGTGCCAGCAGCCCCACTAGTCCAAGGGACATTCAGTACTTC.

The V and J genes are TRBV7-9 and TRBJ2-7, with D possibly TRBD2 on 7 matching bases. This CDR3 contains 12 residues. With 6 bases removed from V and 2 bases from J, the gap between germline ends came to 8 bases. The germline CDR1 and CDR2 sequences are SEHNR and FQNEAQ (reference sequence). The CDR3 nucleotides are TGTGCCAGCAGAGGGGGGGCCTACGAGCAGTACTTC. Translating gives CASRGGAYEQYF.

This clone was counted a single time. The V and J genes are TRBV6-5 and TRBJ2-4; 10 nucleotides line up with TRBD1. The CDR3 loop spans 15 amino acids. Trimming at V came to 7 bases and at J to 6 bases, leaving 9 bases not matched to a gene. The V gene's germline CDR1 is MNHEY and CDR2 SVGAGI. CDR3 protein: CASTRDRGSRNIQYF. The CDR3 coding sequence is TGTGCCAGCACTCGGGACAGGGGATCTAGAAACATTCAGTACTTC.

This clone was observed once. The gene calls are TRBV6-5 and TRBJ2-3; D is perhaps TRBD1 (5 bases). CDR3 length: 14 residues. Germline V gene sequence: CDR1 MNHEY, CDR2 SVGAGI. Trimming took off 7 bases at V and 3 bases at J, with 14 bases between the two ends. Here the CDR3 DNA reads TGTGCCAGCAAGGTCCCATCAGGGACAGATACGCAGTATTTT. It encodes CASKVPSGTDTQYF.

The V call is TRBV7-6, the J call TRBJ1-1; TRBD1 might be the D (5 bases). There are 13 residues in the CDR3. V shed 4 bases and J shed 4 bases, with 10 bases lying between them. CDR1 SGHVS and CDR2 FNYEAQ come from the germline V gene. The CDR3 protein is CASSSMQGTEAFF. As DNA, the CDR3 is TGTGCCAGCAGCTCAATGCAGGGCACTGAAGCTTTCTTT.

Note on this clone: An end of the junction does not agree with germline; a read error may underlie this. V usage is TRBV5-1 and J usage is TRBJ2-6; D is perhaps TRBD1 (6 bases). The germline gives CDR1 SGHRS, CDR2 YFSETQ. The CDR3 loop spans 17 amino acids. The chain's CDR3 is CASSGGQFSSGTNVLTF. The CDR3 DNA is TGCGCCAGCAGCGGAGGACAGTTCAGCTCTGGGACCAACGTCCTGACTTTC.

The chain uses TRBV2 and TRBJ1-1, with TRBD1 matching over 11 bases. V lost 5 bases to trimming and J lost 2 bases; unmatched junction nucleotides: 7. In germline, CDR1 is SNHLY, CDR2 FYNNEI. The CDR3 loop spans 16 amino acids. CDR3 amino acids: CASSLGQGDFNTEAFF. CDR3 nucleotide sequence: TGTGCCAGCAGTCTGGGACAGGGGGATTTTAACACTGAAGCTTTCTTT.

A single count supports this clone. This sequence joins TRBV18 and TRBJ2-3; 8 bases match TRBD1. Trimming cost V 3 bases and J 0 bases; bases outside gene matches: 11. This CDR3 has 18 amino acids. From germline, CDR1 is KGHSH and CDR2 LQKENI. CDR3 loop: CASSPMDRARSSTDTQYF. The CDR3 DNA sequence: TGTGCCAGCTCACCTATGGACAGGGCGAGATCTAGCACAGATACGCAGTATTTT.

The chain joins TRBV7-2 to TRBJ2-7; TRBD1 is a possible D gene (5 bases). The germline V gene encodes CDR1 SGHTA and CDR2 FQGNSA. The ends were cut back, 1 base at V and 0 bases at J, with 13 bases in the middle. The CDR3 is 16 amino acids. In DNA form, the CDR3 reads TGTGCCAGCAGCTTAGACAGGCCGCAGAGCTCCTACGAGCAGTACTTC. Its translation is CASSLDRPQSSYEQYF.

This clone showed up many times. This rearrangement joins TRBV13 to TRBJ2-7, with a tentative D call TRBD2 (5 bases). V lost 0 bases and J lost 3, with 6 bases in between. The length of the CDR3 is 13 residues. Germline CDR1 reads PRHDT; CDR2 reads FYEKMQ (reference sequence). The CDR3 coding sequence is TGTGCCAGCAGCTTAGGACTAGTCTACGAGCAGTACTTC. Protein sequence: CASSLGLVYEQYF.

This clone was picked up a small number of times. The J gene is TRBJ1-5, the V gene TRBV5-6; 7 bases align to TRBD1. V gave up 1 base and J gave up 5 bases; unmatched junction bases: 6. CDR1 is SGHDT and CDR2 is YYEEEE in the germline V gene. The CDR3 sequence is 15 residues long. For the CDR3, the DNA is TGTGCCAGCAGCTTGAGGGGGACAGATCATCAGCCCCAGCATTTT. The encoded protein is CASSLRGTDHQPQHF.